This passage covers 5 T cell receptor beta chains from one sample sequenced in a study of cytomegalovirus exposure and HLA in healthy donors (dated by TCRdb to 2017 to 2019). Library preparation was by the immunoSEQ multiplex PCR assay. A mixture of 60 forward primers for TCR Vbeta segments and 13 reverse primers for TCR Jbeta segments was used in the multiplex PCR. TCRdb carries this immuneACCESS record with in-frame sequences only. Its versions omit some clonotypes, under half of them owing to an unresolved V gene in the studies checked, with the rest unexplained. This sample's table has entries for around 75,000 clones. The ten most abundant clones make up roughly 5% of the sample. Sequenced material: PBMCs. Source of these receptors: a man aged 35 to 55 in good health and CMV-seronegative.

The rearrangement links TRBV6-5 to TRBJ1-2; 7 positions match TRBD1. CDR1 MNHEY and CDR2 SVGAGI come from the germline V gene. The trim removed 5 bases at V and 8 bases at J, leaving 8 bases unmatched. The CDR3 is made up of 13 amino acids. The DNA for the CDR3 is TGTGCCAGCAGTCTACAGGGGACGGGGGGCTACACCTTC. Protein product: CASSLQGTGGYTF.

The chain joins TRBV4-3 to TRBJ2-2, with a possible D match to TRBD1 (6 bases). The V gene lost 0 bases and the J gene lost 3 bases, with 11 bases spanning the gap. Germline assignment: CDR1 LGHNA and CDR2 YSLEER. CDR3 length: 16 amino acids. The chain's CDR3 is CASSQDQGLDTGELFF. The CDR3 bases are TGCGCCAGCAGCCAAGACCAGGGGTTGGACACCGGGGAGCTGTTTTTT.

This chain uses TRBV6-1 with TRBJ1-5; TRBD1 matches 7 bases. This CDR3 has 13 amino acids. Losses at the gene ends were 8 bases for V and 6 bases for J; bases not matched to a gene: 7. The germline gives CDR1 MNHNS, CDR2 SASEGT. CDR3: CASGSDRAQPQHF. CDR3 in DNA: TGTGCCAGCGGCTCAGACAGGGCTCAGCCCCAGCATTTT.

The chain employs TRBV2 and TRBJ1-5; a weak D match, TRBD1 (6 bases). Germline V gene data show CDR1 as SNHLY and CDR2 as FYNNEI. V lost 7 bases and J lost 6, with 19 bases in between. The CDR3 sequence is 15 residues long. The CDR3 region is CASTRMQGRGQPQHF. Written as DNA, the CDR3 is TGTGCCAGCACCCGAATGCAGGGGCGCGGTCAGCCCCAGCATTTT.

The chain is built from TRBV10-2 and TRBJ2-5, with D maybe TRBD2 (5 bases). This CDR3 is 15 amino acids long. The germline CDR1 and CDR2 sequences are WSHSY and SAAADI. V was pared by 0 bases and J by 2 bases, with 10 bases between. The CDR3 nucleotides read TGCGCCAGCAGTGAGTCGTCCCGCGGGCAAGAGACCCAGTACTTC. Residues: CASSESSRGQETQYF.